Each of the 32 T cell receptor beta chains below was sequenced from the same sample in a study of Tregs in tolerant kidney transplant recipients. The data were produced by immunoSEQ multiplex PCR, yet TCRdb's version contains in-frame clones alone and is incomplete. There are 50,000 to 55,000 clones in the sample; around 90% occur only once, and over 12% lies in the top ten. Recipients received nonmyeloablative bone marrow transplants from related graft donors, with transient mixed chimerism. Material: CD8+ T cells from blood (PBMCs), obtained 24 months after the transplant. These receptors were taken from a human patient who received a combined kidney and bone marrow transplant. Some T cells may be transferred from the graft donor.

The chain carries TRBV18 and TRBJ2-7; no reliable D call. CDR1 is KGHSH, CDR2 LQKENI, per germline. The CDR3 runs 12 residues. V lost 0 bases, J lost 3 bases, and 3 bases lay in between. The CDR3 coding sequence is TGTGCCAGCTCACCACCGAGCTACGAGCAGTACTTC. It is translated as CASSPPSYEQYF.

The V and J genes are TRBV27 and TRBJ1-4; 11 nucleotides line up with TRBD1. V was clipped by 5 bases and J by 8 bases; unmatched bases: 4. The length of the CDR3 is 14 residues. CDR1 MNHEY and CDR2 SMNVEV come from the germline V gene (reference sequence). DNA of the CDR3: TGTGCCAGCAGTCTGGGACAGGGGGGGGAAAAACTGTTTTTT. This encodes CASSLGQGGEKLFF. The complete variable domain, with remaining parts taken from reference TRBV27 and TRBJ1-4, reads EAQVTQNPRYLITVTGKKLTVTCSQNMNHEYMSWYRQDPGLGLRQIYYSMNVEVTDKGDVPEGYKVSRKEKRNFPLILESPSPNQTSLYFCASSLGQGGEKLFFGSGTQLSVL.

V and J are TRBV27 and TRBJ2-7; TRBD2 matches at 11 bases. The CDR3 covers 14 residues. The ends lost 5 bases at V and 3 bases at J; junction bases unmatched: 3. Per the germline V gene, CDR1 is MNHEY and CDR2 is SMNVEV (reference sequence). This CDR3 reads CASSPLAGGYEQYF. In nucleotides, the CDR3 is TGTGCCAGCAGTCCGCTAGCGGGGGGCTACGAGCAGTACTTC.

The chain joins TRBV7-9 to TRBJ2-7; D might be TRBD2 (5 bases). The CDR3 spans 16 residues. Deletions cut 4 bases from V and 3 bases from J, with 19 bases between. Germline V gives CDR1 SEHNR, CDR2 FQNEAQ (reference sequence). The DNA for the CDR3 is TGTGCCAGCAGCTCCCTAAGGCAGAGGGAATTCTACGAGCAGTACTTC. Residues: CASSSLRQREFYEQYF. Full variable domain (rest looked up from reference TRBV7-9 and TRBJ2-7): DTGVSQNPRHKITKRGQNVTFRCDPISEHNRLYWYRQTLGQGPEFLTYFQNEAQLEKSRLLSDRFSAERPKGSFSTLEIQRTEQGDSAMYLCASSSLRQREFYEQYFGPGTRLTVT.

The chain employs TRBV13 and TRBJ2-3, with 8 bases matching TRBD1. V lost 3 bases, J lost 3 bases, and 5 bases stayed unmatched. CDR3 length: 15 amino acids. Germline values: CDR1 PRHDT, CDR2 FYEKMQ (reference sequence). Here the CDR3 DNA reads TGTGCCAGCAGCTTGGAAGGGACAGGAACAGATACGCAGTATTTT. Its protein product is CASSLEGTGTDTQYF.

J is TRBJ2-5 and V is TRBV11-2; no clear D. The J call may be faulty, since TRBJ2-7 better matches the DNA end. Germline V CDR1 and CDR2: SGHAT, FQNNGV. The CDR3 extends over 13 amino acids. The CDR3 bases are TGTGCCAGCAGCCCGCCGTTGCCCTACGAGCAGTACTTC. Encoded protein: CASSPPLPYEQYF.

This clone occurred once. The rearrangement links TRBV9 to TRBJ2-7, with 7 positions matching TRBD2. The CDR3 consists of 14 residues. The V gene end was trimmed by 3 bases and the J gene end by 0 bases; junction bases not matched to a gene: 3. Germline V gives CDR1 SGDLS, CDR2 YYNGEE. The CDR3 DNA sequence: TGTGCCAGCAGCGCGACTAGCAGCTCCTACGAGCAGTACTTC. This sequence encodes CASSATSSSYEQYF.

The chain has TRBV7-3 and TRBJ2-3; 9 bases map to TRBD2. Per the germline V gene, CDR1 is SGHTA and CDR2 is FQGTGA. The CDR3 covers 16 residues. The trim removed 5 bases at V and 6 bases at J, leaving 12 bases unmatched. This chain's CDR3 is CASSLGGRGAGDTQYF. CDR3 bases: TGTGCCAGCAGCCTGGGCGGGAGGGGGGCTGGCGATACGCAGTATTTT.

This sequence joins TRBV2 and TRBJ2-1; 9 bases line up with TRBD1. Looked up from germline, CDR1 is SNHLY and CDR2 is FYNNEI. V dropped 5 bases and J dropped 4; count of bases not matched to a gene: 6. This CDR3 has 15 amino acids. CDR3 bases: TGTGCCAGCAGTTCCGGGACAGGGCCATACAATGAGCAGTTCTTC. It specifies CASSSGTGPYNEQFF.

As to this clone: This CDR3 is also generated by other DNA sequences in the sample. The gene calls are TRBV29-1 and TRBJ1-6, with D tentatively TRBD1 (5 bases). Germline loops: CDR1 SQVTM, CDR2 ANQGSEA. The CDR3 consists of 14 residues. The V end lost 6 bases, the J end lost 7 bases, and 16 bases lay between the germline ends. The CDR3 region is CSVQTGTENSPLHF. CDR3 nucleotide sequence: TGCAGCGTCCAGACCGGGACTGAGAATTCACCCCTCCACTTT.

This clone has just a few counts. This chain joins TRBV9 and TRBJ2-5; weak D call: TRBD2 (6 bases). Trimming removed 2 bases from V and 4 bases from J, with 12 bases in between. The V gene's germline CDR1 is SGDLS and CDR2 YYNGEE. The CDR3 consists of 14 residues. CDR3: CASSVGGRGETQYF. DNA of the CDR3: TGTGCCAGCAGCGTCGGGGGTAGGGGAGAGACCCAGTACTTC.

The chain recombines TRBV4-2 with TRBJ2-7; a weak D match, TRBD2 (5 bases). The germline V and J ends were trimmed by 0 bases and 4 bases, with 10 bases remaining between them. The CDR3 totals 14 residues. The V gene's germline CDR1 is LGHNA and CDR2 YNFKEQ. The CDR3 DNA reads TGTGCCAGCAGCCAAGAACGGGGTTTTTACGAGCAGTACTTC. Protein product: CASSQERGFYEQYF.

V gene TRBV13 combines with J gene TRBJ1-3, with D perhaps matching TRBD1 (6 bases). Germline V lookup: CDR1 PRHDT, CDR2 FYEKMQ (reference sequence). Trimming took 2 bases from V and 0 from J, leaving 8 bases between them. CDR3 length: 15 residues. CDR3 in DNA: TGTGCCAGCAGCTTATCGGACAGCTCTGGAAACACCATATATTTT. It encodes CASSLSDSSGNTIYF.

This chain uses TRBV30 with TRBJ1-1, with TRBD1 matching 8 bases. The germline CDR1 and CDR2 sequences are GTSNPN and SVGIG (reference sequence). The CDR3 covers 13 residues. With V trimmed by 6 bases and J by 6 bases, 9 bases remained unmatched. The CDR3 coding sequence is TGTGCCTGTACTCCCGGGACAGGTCCTGAAGCTTTCTTT. It translates to CACTPGTGPEAFF.

This chain connects TRBV30 to TRBJ2-2; D might be TRBD1 (6 bases). The germline gives CDR1 GTSNPN, CDR2 SVGIG (reference sequence). The CDR3 loop spans 12 amino acids. The V gene lost 7 bases and the J gene lost 3 bases, with 9 bases spanning the gap. The CDR3 bases are TGTGCCTCGGACAGTTACACCGGGGAGCTGTTTTTT. It specifies CASDSYTGELFF.

This chain uses TRBV7-9 with TRBJ2-5, with 7 bases fitting TRBD2. Germline-derived CDR1 and CDR2 are SEHNR and FQNEAQ (reference sequence). V shed 1 base and J 2 bases; nucleotides not matched to a gene: 7. The CDR3 consists of 16 residues. The CDR3 sequence is CASSLGGGLLQETQYF. In DNA form, the CDR3 reads TGTGCCAGCAGCTTAGGCGGGGGACTACTTCAAGAGACCCAGTACTTC.

The chain couples TRBV2 to TRBJ2-3; D gene ambiguous. The ends were cut back, 9 bases at V and 0 bases at J, with 10 bases in the middle. Germline V lookup: CDR1 SNHLY, CDR2 FYNNEI. The CDR3 loop spans 13 amino acids. CDR3 sequence: CARQSLSTDTQYF. CDR3 DNA: TGTGCCAGACAGTCCTTAAGCACAGATACGCAGTATTTT.

The chain carries TRBV19 and TRBJ1-1; 7 bases are a match to TRBD1. CDR1 is LNHDA and CDR2 is SQIVND in the germline V gene (reference sequence). The CDR3 is 14 residues long. Losses at the gene ends were 5 bases for V and 1 base for J; bases not matched to a gene: 4. CDR3 protein: CASSGWTGNTEAFF. CDR3 nucleotide sequence: TGTGCCAGTAGTGGTTGGACAGGGAACACTGAAGCTTTCTTT.

The chain joins TRBV27 to TRBJ1-1; no clear D. V was shortened by 3 bases and J by 3 bases, with 11 bases between the two germline ends. Germline V lookup: CDR1 MNHEY, CDR2 SMNVEV (reference sequence). This CDR3 has 14 amino acids. The CDR3: CASSFVGGYTEAFF. The CDR3 coding sequence is TGTGCCAGCAGTTTTGTAGGAGGCTACACTGAAGCTTTCTTT.

This chain uses TRBV13 with TRBJ2-3, with TRBD2 matching over 12 bases. This CDR3 has 16 residues. Germline lookup yields CDR1 PRHDT and CDR2 FYEKMQ (reference sequence). V gave up 4 bases and J gave up 2 bases; unmatched junction bases: 4. CDR3 coding DNA: TGTGCCAGCAGCTCGGGACTAGCGGGTCCCACAGATACGCAGTATTTT. Its protein is CASSSGLAGPTDTQYF.

V usage is TRBV2 and J usage is TRBJ2-1; D is possibly TRBD1 (5 bases). The CDR3 loop spans 12 amino acids. Trimming pared 9 bases from V and 4 bases from J, leaving 10 bases between. The V gene's germline CDR1 is SNHLY and CDR2 FYNNEI. The CDR3 DNA is TGTGCCAGAAAGACAGCTTACAATGAGCAGTTCTTC. It specifies CARKTAYNEQFF.

In this sample, this clone turned up a few times. The CDR3 DNA is TGTGCCAGTAGTATACGACTAGCGGAATCCTACGAGCAGTACTTC. Translating it yields CASSIRLAESYEQYF. The chain combines TRBV19 with TRBJ2-7, with 9 bases identical to TRBD2. Germline CDR1 and CDR2: LNHDA and SQIVND (reference sequence). The ends lost 2 bases at V and 1 base at J; junction bases unmatched: 3. The CDR3 is 15 amino acids.

The chain joins TRBV11-3 to TRBJ2-1; TRBD2 matches at 10 bases. V shed 0 bases, J shed 6 bases, and the junction held 11 bases outside the gene matches. The CDR3 sequence is 18 residues long. Germline values: CDR1 SGHNT, CDR2 YENEEA. In nucleotides, the CDR3 is TGTGCCAGCAGCTTAGATTTCCCACAGCGGGAGGGCGGCAATGAGCAGTTCTTC. Translating it yields CASSLDFPQREGGNEQFF.

This clone occurred a few times. Relative to the germline gene, one junction end is altered; a read error may explain this. The V gene is TRBV6-4, the J gene TRBJ1-1; 8 bases match TRBD1. The germline V gene encodes CDR1 MRHNA and CDR2 SNTAGT. CDR3 length: 16 amino acids. CDR3: CASSHSAQGGDAEAFF. The CDR3 coding sequence is TGTGCCAGCAGTCACTCGGCACAGGGGGGAGACGCTGAAGCTTTCTTT.

V and J are TRBV2 and TRBJ2-7, with 12 bases that match TRBD2. CDR1 and CDR2 from the germline V gene are SNHLY and FYNNEI. This CDR3 contains 14 residues. Trimming removed 7 bases from V and 4 bases from J; junction bases left unmatched: 5. The CDR3 sequence is CASTPSGGAYEQYF. The DNA for the CDR3 is TGTGCCAGCACCCCTAGCGGGGGGGCTTACGAGCAGTACTTC.

This sequence joins TRBV2 and TRBJ1-1; unclear D gene. CDR1 is SNHLY, CDR2 FYNNEI, per germline. The CDR3 has 16 residues. Trimming removed 7 bases at V and 8 bases at J, with 26 bases between. This CDR3 is CASTRKGGRPTSEAFF. The CDR3 DNA follows: TGTGCCAGCACCCGGAAGGGTGGGAGGCCCACATCGGAAGCTTTCTTT.

The V call is TRBV7-7, the J call TRBJ2-5; TRBD2 aligns across 8 bases. The CDR3 runs to 18 residues. Germline V gene data show CDR1 as SSHAT and CDR2 as FNYEAQ (reference sequence). V shed 0 bases, J shed 4 bases, and the junction held 13 bases outside the gene matches. For the CDR3, the DNA is TGTGCCAGCAGCTTAGCGATTGGCGGGAGGCCGGGATCAGAGACCCAGTACTTC. Protein product: CASSLAIGGRPGSETQYF.

The rearrangement joins TRBV2 to TRBJ1-2; a weak D match, TRBD1 (5 bases). Germline V CDR1 and CDR2: SNHLY, FYNNEI. Trimming shortened V by 9 bases and J by 4 bases, and 12 bases separated the two germline ends. CDR3 length: 12 residues. The CDR3 sequence: CARMGLFYGYTF. CDR3 sequence (DNA): TGTGCCAGGATGGGACTATTCTATGGCTACACCTTC.

CDR3 sequence reads: CASSQVPGTEAFF. The DNA for the CDR3 is TGTGCCAGCAGCCAAGTTCCGGGGACTGAAGCTTTCTTT. The V gene is TRBV4-2, the J gene TRBJ1-1; D gene unclear. The CDR3 loop spans 13 amino acids. The germline V gene has CDR1 LGHNA and CDR2 YNFKEQ. Deletions cut 1 base from V and 5 bases from J, with 8 bases between.

The genes are TRBV9 and TRBJ2-5, with TRBD2 identical over 7 bases. This CDR3 spans 15 amino acids. From germline, CDR1 is SGDLS and CDR2 YYNGEE. V dropped 5 bases and J dropped 2; count of bases not matched to a gene: 9. Here the CDR3 reads CASSPLAGEQETQYF. The CDR3 nucleotides read TGTGCCAGCAGTCCCCTTGCGGGGGAACAAGAGACCCAGTACTTC.

By share of the sample, this clone is medium-sized. The sample holds other DNA sequences that translate to the same CDR3. The rearrangement joins TRBV30 to TRBJ2-1; 8 nucleotides agree with TRBD2. Germline V CDR1 and CDR2: GTSNPN, SVGIG (reference sequence). This CDR3 spans 16 amino acids. The ends lost 3 bases at V and 4 bases at J; junction bases unmatched: 11. In DNA form, the CDR3 reads TGTGCCTGGAGCGACGGGACTGGCGGGAGGTACAATGAGCAGTTCTTC. Protein sequence: CAWSDGTGGRYNEQFF.

The chain combines TRBV18 with TRBJ2-3; TRBD2 matches at 10 bases. The J segment lost 8 bases and the V segment lost 3 bases, leaving 11 bases of the junction unmatched. Germline V lookup: CDR1 KGHSH, CDR2 LQKENI. The CDR3 length is 16 residues. CDR3 DNA: TGTGCCAGCTCACCTGCTAGCGGGAGCCCGTGGGGTACGCAGTATTTT. This codes for CASSPASGSPWGTQYF.